The 19 T cell receptor beta chains below all came from one sample that was sequenced in a study of cytotoxic CD8 clonotypes in ibrutinib-treated CLL. The table came from immunoSEQ multiplex PCR; TCRdb's copy has only in-frame clones and leaves some out. The sample lists 200,000 to 250,000 clones, 70% occurring once. The sequencing used PBMCs, collected after 24 months of ibrutinib treatment. The receptors stem from a human donor with chronic lymphocytic leukemia.

The rearrangement joins TRBV7-2 to TRBJ2-5; D is unclear. The CDR3 runs to 15 residues. Per germline, CDR1 SGHTA and CDR2 FQGNSA. Trimming left V 0 bases short and J 2 bases short, with 10 bases between. CDR3: CASSLAGIGQETQYF. The DNA of the CDR3 is TGTGCCAGCAGCTTAGCGGGGATAGGGCAAGAGACCCAGTACTTC.

J is TRBJ1-1 and V is TRBV15; no firm D call. In germline, CDR1 is LNHNV, CDR2 YYDKDF (reference sequence). The V end was cut by 0 bases, the J end by 1 base, with 12 bases between. The CDR3 is 16 amino acids. CDR3 DNA sequence: TGTGCCACCAGCAGAGATTCAAAGAAGGGGAACACTGAAGCTTTCTTT. This encodes CATSRDSKKGNTEAFF.

This chain links TRBV29-1 with TRBJ2-5; 8 nucleotides line up with TRBD1. This CDR3 has 13 amino acids. Trimming took 7 bases from V and 4 from J; bases not matched to a gene: 8. Germline V CDR1 and CDR2: SQVTM, ANQGSEA. The CDR3 region is CSGALTGVETQYF. CDR3 in DNA: TGCAGCGGGGCTTTGACAGGGGTAGAGACCCAGTACTTC.

V usage is TRBV10-3 and J usage is TRBJ2-7; D is unresolved. Germline assignment: CDR1 ENHRY and CDR2 SYGVKD. V lost 6 bases to trimming and J lost 3 bases, with 15 bases between them. The CDR3 is 14 amino acids. The CDR3 sequence is CAISEGPFNYEQYF. CDR3 nucleotide sequence: TGTGCCATCAGCGAAGGACCATTCAACTACGAGCAGTACTTC.

This clone was seen a few times. This chain uses TRBV5-1 with TRBJ1-1; no clear D. CDR1 and CDR2 from the germline V gene are SGHRS and YFSETQ. Trimming stripped 0 bases from V and 8 bases from J, with 14 bases between. CDR3 length: 14 amino acids. The CDR3 bases are TGCGCCAGCAGCTTGGCCCGGGTGAACCGGGAAGCTTTCTTT. It is translated as CASSLARVNREAFF.

The rearrangement joins TRBV9 to TRBJ1-5; unclear D gene. This CDR3 is 15 amino acids long. The germline CDR1 and CDR2 sequences are SGDLS and YYNGEE. V was clipped by 0 bases and J by 6 bases, with 13 bases between them. The CDR3 here is CASSVGSEVGQPQHF. The DNA of the CDR3 is TGTGCCAGCAGCGTAGGGTCCGAGGTCGGTCAGCCCCAGCATTTT. Full variable domain (remainder filled in from reference TRBV9 and TRBJ1-5): DSGVTQTPKHLITATGQRVTLRCSPRSGDLSVYWYQQSLDQGLQFLIQYYNGEERAKGNILERFSAQQFPDLHSELNLSSLELGDSALYFCASSVGSEVGQPQHFGDGTRLSIL.

The chain employs TRBV11-3 and TRBJ2-1, with D unclear. V shed 5 bases and J shed 2 bases, with 13 bases lying between them. Germline V lookup: CDR1 SGHNT, CDR2 YENEEA. CDR3 length: 15 amino acids. CDR3 bases: TGTGCCAGCAGCCGTGCATCACCCGCCTACAATGAGCAGTTCTTC. Amino acids: CASSRASPAYNEQFF.

The genes are TRBV9 and TRBJ2-7, with D perhaps matching TRBD1 (7 bases). The CDR3 runs to 14 residues. Germline V lookup: CDR1 SGDLS, CDR2 YYNGEE. V was cut by 4 bases and J by 6 bases, with 17 bases left in between. CDR3 sequence (DNA): TGTGCCAGCAGCCCGGGGGACAGCGCAGGCGAGCAGTACTTC. This sequence encodes CASSPGDSAGEQYF.

The V call is TRBV10-2, the J call TRBJ1-1; D is uncertain. Germline V gene data show CDR1 as WSHSY and CDR2 as SAAADI. The CDR3 has 14 amino acids. V lost 3 bases, J lost 3 bases, and 11 bases lay in between. The CDR3 bases are TGCGCCAGCAGTGACCATAGGACGTACACTGAAGCTTTCTTT. This sequence encodes CASSDHRTYTEAFF.

As regards this clone: The junction shows a germline mismatch at one end, possibly a read error. The gene calls are TRBV7-9 and TRBJ2-1, with D uncertain. The CDR3 totals 14 residues. Germline V CDR1 and CDR2: SEHNR, FQNEAQ (reference sequence). Here the CDR3 reads CASSQDQLFGEQFF. The CDR3 DNA sequence: TGCGCCAGCAGCCAAGATCAACTGTTTGGTGAGCAGTTCTTC.

The chain joins TRBV7-2 to TRBJ1-5, with D maybe TRBD1 (6 bases). Germline V gives CDR1 SGHTA, CDR2 FQGNSA. The CDR3 loop spans 14 amino acids. V was cut by 2 bases and J by 8 bases, with 13 bases left in between. The CDR3 DNA sequence: TGTGCCAGCAGCTTAAGGGACATGCGGGAGCCCCAGCATTTT. Residues: CASSLRDMREPQHF.

V usage is TRBV11-2 and J usage is TRBJ2-5; D possibly uses TRBD1 or TRBD2 (5 bases each). Germline CDR1 SGHAT, CDR2 FQNNGV. The CDR3 runs to 15 residues. V lost 1 base, J lost 2 bases, and 11 bases lay in between. In nucleotides, the CDR3 is TGTGCCAGCAGCTTAGGGGGACGACCGCAAGAGACCCAGTACTTC. The encoded protein is CASSLGGRPQETQYF.

This CDR3 is CASSLASGITTDTQYF. CDR3 DNA sequence: TGTGCCAGCAGTTTAGCTAGCGGAATAACCACAGATACGCAGTATTTT. The J gene is TRBJ2-3, the V gene TRBV27; the match to TRBD2 covers 7 bases. This CDR3 has 16 residues. With 2 bases clipped from V and 2 bases from J, the junction kept 7 bases outside the gene matches. The germline V gene has CDR1 MNHEY and CDR2 SMNVEV (reference sequence).

The chain links TRBV27 to TRBJ2-5; 8 bases are shared with TRBD1. Per the germline V gene, CDR1 is MNHEY and CDR2 is SMNVEV (reference sequence). The junction had 5 bases not matched to a gene; V was cut back by 6 bases and J by 5 bases. This CDR3 region has 13 residues. CDR3 protein: CASSDRGYETQYF. The CDR3, as DNA: TGTGCCAGCAGCGACAGGGGCTATGAGACCCAGTACTTC.

V gene TRBV27 combines with J gene TRBJ1-5, with D maybe TRBD1 (5 bases). The CDR3 runs 15 residues. Germline CDR1 MNHEY, CDR2 SMNVEV (reference sequence). With 5 bases removed from V and 2 bases from J, the gap between germline ends came to 13 bases. CDR3 sequence reads: CASSPLLTGNQPQHF. DNA for the CDR3: TGTGCCAGCAGTCCACTCCTGACAGGCAATCAGCCCCAGCATTTT.

This clone was seen just once. V usage is TRBV7-9 and J usage is TRBJ2-5; TRBD1 agrees at 7 bases. Germline CDR1 is SEHNR and CDR2 is FQNEAQ (reference sequence). V lost 5 bases, J lost 5 bases, and 8 bases stayed unmatched. The CDR3 spans 14 residues. The CDR3 DNA is TGTGCCAGCAGCCTTACAGGGGATTGGGAGACCCAGTACTTC. Translating it yields CASSLTGDWETQYF.

The CDR3 nucleotides read TGTGCCAGCAATGAGGGGGCAAGGGAGACCCAGTACTTC. This translates into CASNEGARETQYF. V gene TRBV6-5 combines with J gene TRBJ2-5; 7 bases match TRBD1. The germline CDR1 and CDR2 sequences are MNHEY and SVGAGI. The V gene end was trimmed by 7 bases and the J gene end by 5 bases; junction bases not matched to a gene: 7. The CDR3 loop spans 13 amino acids.

The chain combines TRBV29-1 with TRBJ2-1, with no clear D. The V end lost 2 bases, the J end lost 2 bases, and 13 bases lay between the germline ends. CDR3 size: 15 residues. Germline CDR1 and CDR2: SQVTM and ANQGSEA. CDR3 residues: CSVESAQTTYNEQFF. The CDR3 DNA follows: TGCAGCGTTGAATCCGCCCAGACAACCTACAATGAGCAGTTCTTC.

V and J are TRBV6-6 and TRBJ2-1; a weak D match, TRBD2 (6 bases). The V and J ends lost 6 bases and 1 base respectively, with 16 bases between them. The CDR3 runs 16 residues. Germline CDR1 reads MNHNY; CDR2 reads SVGAGI (reference sequence). CDR3 DNA sequence: TGTGCCAGCAGGGACCGCGGGGTTGGTTCCTACAATGAGCAGTTCTTC. It specifies CASRDRGVGSYNEQFF.